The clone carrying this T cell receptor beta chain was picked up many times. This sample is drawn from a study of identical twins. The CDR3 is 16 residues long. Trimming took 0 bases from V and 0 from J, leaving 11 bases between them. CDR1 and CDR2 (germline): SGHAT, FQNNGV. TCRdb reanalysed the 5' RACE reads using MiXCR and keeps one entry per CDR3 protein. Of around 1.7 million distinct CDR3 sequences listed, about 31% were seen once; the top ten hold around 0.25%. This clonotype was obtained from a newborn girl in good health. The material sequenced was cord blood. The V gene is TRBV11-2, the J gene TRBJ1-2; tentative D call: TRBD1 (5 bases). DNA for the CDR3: TGTGCCAGCAGCTTAGAGCCCCGGGGGACTAACTATGGCTACACCTTC. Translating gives CASSLEPRGTNYGYTF. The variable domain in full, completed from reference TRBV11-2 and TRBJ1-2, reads EAGVAQSPRYKIIEKRQSVAFWCNPISGHATLYWYQQILGQGPKLLIQFQNNGVVDDSQLPKDRFSAERLKGVDSTLKIQPAKLEDSAVYLCASSLEPRGTNYGYTFGSGTRLTVV.